The clone carrying this T cell receptor beta chain showed up many times. These data are taken from a study of neurological immune-mediated disorders. TCRdb re-derived calls from the 5' RACE reads in MiXCR, one entry per CDR3 protein. The sample holds more than 70,000 distinct CDR3 sequences, approximately 10% seen once. In germline, CDR1 is MDHEN, CDR2 SYDVKM. V was clipped by 6 bases and J by 9 bases, with 18 bases between them. This CDR3 has 14 amino acids. Sequencing was carried out using PBMCs. The rearrangement uses TRBV28 and TRBJ1-5; D might be TRBD1 (5 bases). This TCR came from a man aged 40-49 years in good health. CDR3 nucleotide sequence: TGTGCCAGCAGACGCAGGGAGGTCGGGCGGCCCCAGCATTTT. Residues: CASRRREVGRPQHF.